Listed below are T cell receptor beta chains from one sample, sequenced in a study of T cell responses to AZD1222 COVID-19 vaccine. Data came from immunoSEQ multiplex PCR; TCRdb stores just in-frame clones and leaves some out. The sample comprises 150,000 to 200,000 clones, roughly 90% of which are singletons, and more than 1.5% rests with the top ten. The input for sequencing was peripheral blood, taken 28 days after the second AZD1222 dose. These receptors all stem from an adult who received the AZD1222 COVID-19 vaccine. CDR3s include the opening cysteine and the closing phenylalanine or tryptophan. Each record gives: D gene, V gene, J gene, clone size, CDR3 protein, CDR3 DNA. A D gene is named only where the DNA matches it firmly. Size is omitted from some rows. Given values are once, few, many or a class for expanded clones.

NA	TRBV6-2/TRBV6-3	TRBJ1-5	once	CASSSLRREPQHF	TGTGCCAGCAGTTCCCTCCGAAGGGAGCCCCAGCATTTT
NA	TRBV20-1	TRBJ2-7	NA	CSASPAGDFIGGGEQYF	TGCAGTGCTAGTCCGGCAGGGGATTTTATAGGTGGTGGCGAGCAGTACTTC
TRBD1	TRBV10-2	TRBJ2-2	NA	CASRTPPGTGEGGELFF	TGCGCCAGCAGAACCCCACCCGGGACAGGGGAGGGCGGGGAGCTGTTTTTT
NA	TRBV27	TRBJ2-2	NA	CASRREAGTGELFF	TGTGCCAGCAGGAGGGAAGCGGGCACCGGGGAGCTGTTTTTT
NA	TRBV19	TRBJ1-5	NA	CASSIEEGRDQPQHF	TGTGCCAGTAGTATAGAGGAGGGGCGGGATCAGCCCCAGCATTTT
NA	TRBV4-2	TRBJ2-7	NA	CASSQDRHEGLEQYF	TGTGCCAGCAGCCAAGATAGGCACGAGGGTCTCGAGCAGTACTTC
NA	TRBV2	TRBJ1-2	NA	CASSEPYGYTF	TGTGCCAGCAGTGAGCCCTATGGCTACACCTTC
NA	TRBV10-3	TRBJ1-3	once	CAISEARHFSGNTIYF	TGTGCCATCAGTGAGGCGCGACACTTCTCTGGAAACACCATATATTTT
NA	TRBV15	TRBJ2-2	once	CATSRGGRNPGELFF	TGTGCCACCAGCAGAGGCGGACGGAACCCCGGGGAGCTGTTTTTT
TRBD1	TRBV4-2	TRBJ2-7	NA	CASSQGAGQGLYEQYF	TGTGCCAGCAGCCAAGGCGCGGGACAGGGACTCTACGAGCAGTACTTC
TRBD1	TRBV9	TRBJ2-5	NA	CASSVDRGREETQYF	TGTGCCAGCAGCGTAGACAGGGGAAGGGAAGAGACCCAGTACTTC
NA	TRBV24-1	TRBJ1-1	NA	CATSEEGAEAFF	TGTGCCACCAGTGAGGAGGGCGCTGAAGCTTTCTTT
NA	TRBV15	TRBJ2-2	NA	CATSRRSPNTGELFF	TGTGCCACCAGCAGAAGGTCACCGAACACCGGGGAGCTGTTTTTT
NA	TRBV6-2/TRBV6-3	TRBJ1-5	NA	CASSYVGRASYSGAQHF	TGTGCCAGCAGTTACGTCGGCAGGGCATCTTACTCGGGGGCCCAGCATTTT
TRBD1	TRBV12-3/TRBV12-4	TRBJ2-7	NA	CASRTGGAYEQYF	TGTGCCAGCAGAACAGGGGGCGCGTACGAGCAGTACTTC
NA	TRBV14	TRBJ2-4	NA	CASSQDRGVLAKNIQYF	TGTGCCAGCAGCCAAGATCGCGGCGTACTAGCCAAAAACATTCAGTACTTC
NA	TRBV5-1	TRBJ2-7	NA	CASSFSGQSSYEQYF	TGCGCCAGCAGCTTCAGCGGGCAGAGCTCCTACGAGCAGTACTTC
NA	TRBV2	TRBJ2-1	few	CASSVRGSYNEQFF	TGTGCCAGCAGTGTCAGGGGCTCCTACAATGAGCAGTTCTTC
NA	TRBV7-8	TRBJ2-3	NA	CASSLGWEYEDTQYF	TGTGCCAGCAGCTTAGGCTGGGAGTATGAAGATACGCAGTATTTT
NA	TRBV14	TRBJ1-2	NA	CASSQEVIAAVYGYTF	TGTGCCAGCAGCCAAGAGGTGATTGCGGCAGTCTATGGCTACACCTTC
NA	TRBV7-9	TRBJ2-1	NA	CASSATGFSSYNEQFF	TGTGCCAGCAGCGCAACAGGATTCAGCTCCTACAATGAGCAGTTCTTC
NA	TRBV7-9	TRBJ1-2	NA	CASSLASGGVYGYTF	TGTGCCAGCAGCTTAGCTTCCGGGGGGGTCTATGGCTACACCTTC
NA	TRBV18	TRBJ2-7	NA	CASSPGDTTTYEQYF	TGTGCCAGCTCCCCCGGGGACACCACCACCTACGAGCAGTACTTC
NA	TRBV30	TRBJ1-2	NA	CAWSVGRDYGYTF	TGTGCCTGGAGTGTCGGCAGGGACTATGGCTACACCTTC
NA	TRBV30	TRBJ1-4	NA	CAWSLVGALVFF	TGTGCCTGGAGTTTAGTAGGAGCATTGGTGTTTTTT
NA	TRBV6-5	TRBJ1-6	few	CASSWDGPRSSALHF	TGTGCCAGCAGTTGGGACGGCCCAAGGAGTAGCGCCCTCCACTTT
NA	TRBV18	TRBJ1-1	NA	CASSPDRTSRTEAFF	TGTGCCAGCTCACCAGACAGGACTAGCCGCACTGAAGCTTTCTTT
NA	TRBV6-6	TRBJ2-7	NA	CASSSGAYEQYF	TGTGCCAGCTCGTCTGGAGCCTACGAGCAGTACTTC
NA	TRBV5-1	TRBJ1-3	NA	CASSLENRLSGNTIYF	TGCGCCAGCAGCTTGGAGAACCGGCTCTCTGGAAACACCATATATTTT
TRBD1	TRBV27	TRBJ1-1	NA	CASMNPGGTGSTEAFF	TGTGCCAGCATGAACCCGGGGGGGACAGGGAGCACTGAAGCTTTCTTT
NA	TRBV7-7	TRBJ1-3	NA	CASSLGVPGSGNTIYF	TGTGCTAGCAGCTTAGGCGTGCCGGGGTCTGGAAACACCATATATTTT
NA	TRBV19	TRBJ2-3	few	CASSLRQAGYTDTQYF	TGTGCCAGTAGCCTGAGACAGGCGGGATACACAGATACGCAGTATTTT
NA	TRBV6-6	TRBJ2-3	NA	CASSYSRGVTQYF	TGTGCCAGCAGTTACTCGAGGGGGGTAACGCAGTATTTT
TRBD2	TRBV11-2	TRBJ2-3	once	CASSFLAGGTDTQYF	TGTGCCAGCAGCTTCCTAGCGGGGGGCACAGATACGCAGTATTTT
TRBD1	TRBV6-6	TRBJ2-7	NA	CASSPAFRTGTGGYEQYF	TGTGCCAGCAGTCCAGCCTTTAGGACCGGGACAGGGGGCTACGAGCAGTACTTC
NA	TRBV2	TRBJ1-5	NA	CASSPDSNQPQHF	TGTGCCAGCAGTCCAGACAGCAATCAGCCCCAGCATTTT
NA	TRBV10-3	TRBJ1-1	NA	CAISVGGPTEAFF	TGTGCCATCAGTGTTGGGGGGCCCACTGAAGCTTTCTTT
TRBD2	TRBV7-2	TRBJ2-5	NA	CASSSSGLAGVKETQYF	TGTGCCAGCAGCTCATCGGGACTAGCGGGGGTTAAAGAGACCCAGTACTTC
TRBD1	TRBV6-5	TRBJ1-6	NA	CASTRTGTSNSPLHF	TGTGCCAGCACCCGGACAGGGACAAGTAATTCACCCCTCCACTTT
NA	TRBV4-1	TRBJ2-1	NA	CASSQDRGFSYNEQFF	TGCGCCAGCAGCCAAGATAGGGGGTTTTCGTACAATGAGCAGTTCTTC
NA	TRBV2	TRBJ1-5	NA	CASSLRGRLNQPQHF	TGTGCCAGCAGTCTTAGGGGCAGGTTAAATCAGCCCCAGCATTTT
NA	TRBV4-1	TRBJ1-3	NA	CASSLDPMGGNTIYF	TGCGCCAGCAGCCTGGACCCCATGGGGGGAAACACCATATATTTT
NA	TRBV29-1	TRBJ2-7	NA	CSVARDGTYEQYF	TGCAGCGTAGCCCGGGACGGGACCTACGAGCAGTACTTC
TRBD2	TRBV7-9	TRBJ2-1	NA	CASSLASGRSNEQFF	TGTGCCAGCAGCTTAGCTAGCGGGAGGTCAAATGAGCAGTTCTTC
NA	TRBV7-2	TRBJ2-3	few	CASSLGRYLGRDTQYF	TGTGCCAGCAGCTTAGGACGGTATCTGGGGAGGGATACGCAGTATTTT
NA	TRBV7-2	TRBJ2-1	NA	CASSFRIGGANEQFF	TGTGCCAGCAGCTTCCGTATAGGCGGAGCCAATGAGCAGTTCTTC